These T cell receptor beta chains were read from a single sample in a study of siplizumab effects on memory and regulatory T cells. Assay: immunoSEQ multiplex PCR; the TCRdb copy retains only in-frame clones and omits some. The sample yields roughly 100,000 clones, around 90% seen once. Sequencing used non-Treg CD4+ T cells sorted from blood. The receptors shown here come from a human donor in good health. The CDR3 runs from the conserved cysteine through the conserved F or W. A D gene is named only where the DNA matches it firmly. A row's size may be missing; if present it is once, few, many or a size class.

abundance	v_gene	j_gene	d_gene	CDR3nt	CDR3aa
-	TRBV7-2	TRBJ1-2	-	TGTGCCAGCAGCTTAGCTTGGGGGGACTATGGCTACACCTTC	CASSLAWGDYGYTF
many	TRBV9	TRBJ1-1	-	TGTGCCAGCAGCGGTAGTAACACTGAAGCTTTCTTT	CASSGSNTEAFF
-	TRBV6-5	TRBJ2-2	-	TGTGCCAGCAGTTATCAGTTGGGGAACACCGGGGAGCTGTTTTTT	CASSYQLGNTGELFF
-	TRBV9	TRBJ2-7	TRBD1	TGTGCCAGCAGCGTAGAGGACAGGGCCACCTACGAGCAGTACTTC	CASSVEDRATYEQYF
-	TRBV18	TRBJ2-7	-	TGTGCCAGCTCACCAGGGCTCGACCGCGAGCAGTACTTC	CASSPGLDREQYF
-	TRBV19	TRBJ2-7	-	TGTGCCAGTAGTATAGTTCCGAAGGGTTCGTCCTACGAGCAGTACTTC	CASSIVPKGSSYEQYF
-	TRBV19	TRBJ2-1	TRBD2	TGTGCCAGCCGGAGCGGGAGCACCTACAATGAGCAGTTCTTC	CASRSGSTYNEQFF
-	TRBV13	TRBJ2-7	-	TGTGCCAGCAGCCGTCGGACATCCTACGAGCAGTACTTC	CASSRRTSYEQYF
-	TRBV10-3	TRBJ2-1	-	TGTGCCATCAGGCAGGCTAGTCTTGGGGACGATAAGCAGTTCTTC	CAIRQASLGDDKQFF
-	TRBV19	TRBJ1-5	-	TGTGCCAGTAGTATAGCCCCAGGGGGCAATCAGCCCCAGCATTTT	CASSIAPGGNQPQHF
-	TRBV5-1	TRBJ1-1	-	TGCGCCAGCAGCGGCGGGCGCCAGGGGAACACTGAAGCTTTCTTT	CASSGGRQGNTEAFF
-	TRBV28	TRBJ2-5	-	TGTGCCAGCAGTTTATCCTACCAAGAGACCCAGTACTTC	CASSLSYQETQYF
-	TRBV10-3	TRBJ2-2	TRBD2	TGTGCCATCAGTGGGTCTAGCGGATACACCGGGGAGCTGTTTTTT	CAISGSSGYTGELFF
-	TRBV7-2	TRBJ2-7	-	-	CASSFRGREQYF
-	TRBV2	TRBJ2-5	-	TGTGCCAGCAGTGAACGGTCTGCATGGGGGCAAGGTGGGACCCAGTACTTC	CASSERSAWGQGGTQYF
-	TRBV6-6	TRBJ1-1	-	TGTGCCAGCATAGGTTACACTGAAGCTTTCTTT	CASIGYTEAFF
-	TRBV2	TRBJ2-5	TRBD2	TGTGCCAGCAGGCGGGGGGGGGCCCCAGAGACCCAGTACTTC	CASRRGGAPETQYF
-	TRBV5-1	TRBJ2-5	TRBD2	TGCGCCAGCAGCGAGGGACTAGCGGGAGTTAGGTTTGGAGAGACCCAGTACTTC	CASSEGLAGVRFGETQYF
-	TRBV6-4	TRBJ1-5	-	TGTGCCAGCAGCAAGGGACCATATAGCAATCAGCCCCAGCATTTT	CASSKGPYSNQPQHF
-	TRBV5-6	TRBJ1-2	TRBD1	TGTGCCAGCAGCTTGTGGGACAGGCAAAACTATGGCTACACCTTC	CASSLWDRQNYGYTF
-	TRBV11-3	TRBJ1-1	TRBD1	TGTGCCAGGGCCTCCCGACAGGGGAAACACACTGAAGCTTTCTTT	CARASRQGKHTEAFF
-	TRBV5-1	TRBJ2-7	-	TGCGCCAGCAGACGGGACCCCAACTCCTACGAGCAGTACTTC	CASRRDPNSYEQYF
-	TRBV29-1	TRBJ2-3	-	TGCAGCCATTTTGGGGATCGAGATACGCAGTATTTT	CSHFGDRDTQYF
-	TRBV5-6	TRBJ1-2	TRBD1	TGTGCCAGCAGCATGACAGGGCAAGGCTACACCTTC	CASSMTGQGYTF
-	TRBV30	TRBJ2-3	TRBD1	TGTGCCTGGAACCGGGACAGGGACGATACGCAGTATTTT	CAWNRDRDDTQYF
-	TRBV29-1	TRBJ2-1	TRBD2	TGCAGCTATAGCGGGAGTCTGAATGAGCAGTTCTTC	CSYSGSLNEQFF
few	TRBV7-2	TRBJ2-7	-	TGTGCCAGCAGGCAGGACACCTACGAGCAGTACTTC	CASRQDTYEQYF
-	TRBV7-8	TRBJ2-1	-	TGTGCCAGCAGCTTATTTCGGGGGATATCCTACAATGAGCAGTTCTTC	CASSLFRGISYNEQFF
-	TRBV11-3	TRBJ1-2	-	TGTGCCAGCCGATTAACATTTGAGGGGTTGGACTATGGCTACACCTTC	CASRLTFEGLDYGYTF
-	TRBV27	TRBJ1-1	-	TGTGCCAGCTACAACGACAGAACGAACACTGAAGCTTTCTTT	CASYNDRTNTEAFF
-	TRBV15	TRBJ1-4	-	TGTGCCACCAGCAGAGATAGACATGAAAAACTGTTTTTT	CATSRDRHEKLFF
-	TRBV30	TRBJ2-2	-	TGTGCCTGGAGTACGACAGGAGCCGGGGAGCTGTTTTTT	CAWSTTGAGELFF
-	TRBV5-1	TRBJ1-5	-	TGCGCCAGCAGCTTGGGGCATAATGGGGGCGCACAGCATTTT	CASSLGHNGGAQHF
-	TRBV10-3	TRBJ1-2	TRBD1	TGTGCCATCAGTGAGTCGGGCCTCTGGACAGGGAGCTATGGCTACACCTTC	CAISESGLWTGSYGYTF
-	TRBV6-1	TRBJ2-1	TRBD2	TGTGCCAGCAGTGAAATGGGACTAGCGGACAATGAGCAGTTCTTC	CASSEMGLADNEQFF
-	TRBV4-2	TRBJ2-2	TRBD1	TGTGCCAGCAGCCAAGGACAGGGAGACACCGGGGAGCTGTTTTTT	CASSQGQGDTGELFF
few	TRBV12-5	TRBJ1-2	-	TGTGCTAGCGGATTGGGGCATGGGAACTATGGCTACACCTTC	CASGLGHGNYGYTF
-	TRBV30	TRBJ1-6	-	TGTGCCTGGATCGGTTCTCAAACCCTCCACTTT	CAWIGSQTLHF
-	TRBV6-5	TRBJ1-5	-	TGTGCCAGCAGCCCTACCGCGGGGGGCAATCAGCCCCAGCATTTT	CASSPTAGGNQPQHF
-	TRBV7-6	TRBJ2-1	TRBD2	TGTGCCAGCAGCGCCGGGACTAGCGGGCCCTCCTACAATGAGCAGTTCTTC	CASSAGTSGPSYNEQFF
-	TRBV18	TRBJ2-5	TRBD2	TGTGCCAGCTCACCACCTGGGACTATGCAAGAGACCCAGTACTTC	CASSPPGTMQETQYF
-	TRBV5-6	TRBJ1-5	-	TGTGCCAGCAGCTTCAGGTTCCAAGAGGGTCAGCCCCAGCATTTT	CASSFRFQEGQPQHF
-	TRBV9	TRBJ2-1	TRBD2	TGTGCCAGCAGCCCCCGACTAGCGGGGTCCTACAATGAGCAGTTCTTC	CASSPRLAGSYNEQFF
-	TRBV18	TRBJ2-7	-	TGTGCCAGCTCACCACTCCCTCCGGCGGTGAACTACGAGCAGTACTTC	CASSPLPPAVNYEQYF
few	TRBV4-1	TRBJ1-1	-	TGCGCCAGCAGCAGAGACACTGAAGCTTTCTTT	CASSRDTEAFF
-	TRBV5-1	TRBJ2-7	TRBD1	TGCGCCAGCAGCTTTTCAGGGGGATCCTCCTACGAGCAGTACTTC	CASSFSGGSSYEQYF
-	TRBV5-1	TRBJ2-6	TRBD1	TGCGCCAGCAGCTCCCGGGACAGTCAAGGTGGGGCCAACGTCCTGACTTTC	CASSSRDSQGGANVLTF
-	TRBV7-3	TRBJ2-3	-	TGTGCCAGCAGTGGGGAAGGGAGCACAGATACGCAGTATTTT	CASSGEGSTDTQYF
-	TRBV19	TRBJ2-1	-	TGTGCCAGTAGTATAGCGGCTAGCACCTACAATGAGCAGTTCTTC	CASSIAASTYNEQFF
-	TRBV6-1	TRBJ2-1	-	TGTGCCAGCAGTCCAGGAACTTCCTACAATGAGCAGTTCTTC	CASSPGTSYNEQFF
-	TRBV4-2	TRBJ1-1	TRBD1	TGTGCCAGCAGCCACGGAACAGGGGGGGCGAACACTGAAGCTTTCTTT	CASSHGTGGANTEAFF
-	TRBV29-1	TRBJ1-1	-	TGCAGCGTTGGGTCGGCAGGGGCTTGGAACACTGAAGCTTTCTTT	CSVGSAGAWNTEAFF
-	TRBV5-6	TRBJ1-4	TRBD1	TGTGCCAGCAGCGACTCTACAGGGGTGGCTAATGAAAAACTGTTTTTT	CASSDSTGVANEKLFF
-	TRBV5-1	TRBJ2-1	TRBD2	TGCGCCAGCTGTAGGACTAGCGGTACCTACAATGAGCAGTTCTTC	CASCRTSGTYNEQFF
-	TRBV6-4	TRBJ1-1	-	TGTGCCAGCAGTGACTCGGCGGGGGGCACTGAAGCTTTCTTT	CASSDSAGGTEAFF
once	TRBV7-3	TRBJ2-3	-	TGTGCCAGCAGCTCCACAGGAGCGAGTGGCACAGATACGCAGTATTTT	CASSSTGASGTDTQYF